This TCR beta chain was captured by sequencing in a study of T cell responses to AZD1222 COVID-19 vaccine. Across the whole study: Samples with a second dose at about 4 or about 12 weeks were pooled together.

Study-level results: In a largely white British group with more females than males, clonal diversity was possibly underestimated.

The protocol was immunoSEQ multiplex PCR, while the TCRdb copy is restricted to in-frame clones and leaves out a portion. In the table there are 120,000 or so clones, over 75% of which are singletons. The trim removed 2 bases at V and 5 bases at J, leaving 6 bases unmatched. Germline V CDR1 and CDR2: MNHEY, SMNVEV (reference sequence). CDR3 length: 14 residues. Note on this clone: What it recognizes is unknown.

The source is an adult in good health. Material: peripheral blood, obtained on day 0 of AZD1222 vaccination. J is TRBJ2-7 and V is TRBV27; TRBD1 agrees at 7 bases. The CDR3 sequence: CASSLRQGLNEQYF. The CDR3 nucleotides are TGTGCCAGCAGTTTAAGACAGGGCTTGAACGAGCAGTACTTC.